This TCR beta chain was observed in a study of T-cell memory formation after mild COVID-19. This clonotype was observed once. MiXCR, run by TCRdb on the 5' RACE reads, gives a single entry per CDR3 protein. Counted here are roughly 130,000 distinct CDR3 sequences, approximately 5.9% occurring once; the ten biggest clones make up around 2%. V dropped 5 bases and J dropped 2; count of bases not matched to a gene: 14. The CDR3 has 17 amino acids. The source material was PBMCs or a T cell subset sorted from them (not recorded which). This clonotype originated in an adult woman who had mild COVID-19 (a few samples of this study predate the infection). Cell type and time point are not known. The chain couples TRBV12-3 or TRBV12-4 to TRBJ2-7; 8 nucleotides agree with TRBD2. The CDR3 DNA follows: TGTGCCAGCAGTCAAGATCTCGCGGGGGGAGGCGCCTACGAGCAGTACTTC. Protein product: CASSQDLAGGGAYEQYF.